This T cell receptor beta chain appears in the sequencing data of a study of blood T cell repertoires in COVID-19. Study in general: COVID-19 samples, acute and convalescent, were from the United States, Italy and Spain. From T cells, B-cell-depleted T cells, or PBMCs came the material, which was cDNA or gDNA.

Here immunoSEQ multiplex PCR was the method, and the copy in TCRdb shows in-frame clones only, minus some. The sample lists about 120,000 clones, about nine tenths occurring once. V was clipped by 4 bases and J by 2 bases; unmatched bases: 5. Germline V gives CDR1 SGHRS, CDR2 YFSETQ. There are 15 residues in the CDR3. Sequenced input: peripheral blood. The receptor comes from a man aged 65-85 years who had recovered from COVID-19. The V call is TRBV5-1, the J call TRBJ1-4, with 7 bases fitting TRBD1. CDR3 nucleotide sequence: TGCGCCAGCAGCACTCGGACAGGCACTAATGAAAAACTGTTTTTT. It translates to CASSTRTGTNEKLFF.